This T cell receptor (beta chain) was sequenced during a study of cytomegalovirus exposure and HLA in healthy donors (dated by TCRdb to about 2017). About the study as a whole: An earlier analysis of some 600 of the donors reported about 300 Gb of sequence data and around 120 million unique TCR beta sequences obtained from approximately 180 million T cells. Approximately 310 gigabases of sequencing data and 80 million or so unique TCR sequences were included in an early release covering 550 to 800 HLA-typed donors. High-throughput TCR immunosequencing, statistical association of individual TCRs with disease status, and machine learning were combined to predict cytomegalovirus infection status. Of the roughly 420 genotyped donors, over 80% were placed in the genetic ancestry cluster associated with self-reported Caucasian donors. In a later genetic analysis, genome-wide SNP genotypes for about three fifths of the 666 donors were used, and that subset was treated as a discovery cohort. The study was designed to test whether signatures of past pathogen exposure could be identified by cataloging public T cell receptors. The number of typed donors differed by locus: roughly 620-630 for A, B, C, DRB1 and DQB1; about 520 for DQA1; 606 for DPA1; and about 450 for DPB1. Every discovery cohort repertoire had been produced on one sequencing platform. Rather than drawing on any new phenotypic data, the later analysis identified candidate immune exposures from TCR beta sequences and the way those sequences occurred across donors. Because of strong linkage in the cohort, roughly five DR-DQ haplotypes were treated as single units for association and clustering. Alongside the repertoire data, information on donor age, sex, ethnicity and CMV serostatus was compiled. Using immunosequencing, the study profiled T cell repertoires from roughly 650 subjects and related those repertoires to cytomegalovirus serostatus. A separate validation cohort of 100 to 150 different subjects was used in addition to the roughly 640-subject first cohort. Among 300 to 450 genotyped donors of the cohort, an average of about 240,000 unique TCR beta nucleotide sequences were sequenced per donor, roughly 18% of them non-productive. Both class I and class II loci were covered by HLA typing, at four-digit resolution. In a later analysis, previously published TCR beta repertoires from roughly 710 donors were re-analyzed and high-resolution HLA genotyping was added so that TCR occurrence patterns could be studied. To decide whether each TCR beta V gene segment behaved as functional or pseudogenic, an earlier analysis of 587 of the donors relied on high-throughput TCR beta sequencing. The paper's findings and limits, for the study overall: Most TCR sequences were observed very rarely across donors, whereas some public TCRs were present in many individuals. It was suggested by the authors that the approach could potentially be generalized to other disease states and immunological phenotypes. An association between a missense DCLRE1C variant and V-gene and J-gene trimming of TCR beta chains was found in a later genetic analysis and replicated in an independent cohort. Broadly in line with IMGT annotations, most TCR beta V segments showed up in productive rearrangements about 87% or about 30% of the time in an earlier analysis of a few hundred of the donors. CMV serostatus was the only immune exposure information available for the cohort. Three of the identified cytomegalovirus-associated TCR beta chains were confirmed in vitro to be specific for cytomegalovirus antigens. In the study, approximately 160 TCR beta chains were listed as associated with cytomegalovirus. In this cohort, only TCR beta chains were sequenced, and detectable features were limited by the absence of alpha or paired-chain data. At a false discovery rate of 0.05, a later analysis linked some 18,000 TCR beta sequences to specific HLA alleles. Because HLA typing was unavailable for some donors at each locus, only the typed subset was used in association tests. A later analysis found that most CMV-associated TCR beta chains appeared HLA-restricted, with HLA associations seemingly driven largely by CMV exposure. In a later analysis, TCR association rates were found to vary across HLA loci, with the most associated TCRs seen for DRB1 alleles and the fewest for HLA-C alleles. The 87-base-pair reads could not distinguish some IMGT-functional V segments, including TRBV6-2 and TRBV6-3, so those segments were excluded. Compared with equally common non-associated chains, HLA-associated TCR beta chains in a later analysis were more clonally expanded and had lower generation probabilities. When HLA alleles, especially DR and DQ, strongly co-occurred, TCR associations were difficult to assign to individual alleles. Presence/absence analyses assumed roughly uniform sequencing depth across donors, an assumption that may not hold. The sequencing pipeline was judged likely to have produced a cluster of highly shared sequence variants as a technical artifact. Because counts were too low, fewer than 20 rarely observed V segments, including chromosome 9 orphons, were excluded from the earlier analysis of fewer than 650 of the donors. The classifier was reported to diagnose cytomegalovirus status with high specificity and sensitivity in both the original cohort and the validation cohort. A further reported finding was that TCR beta sequences accurately predicted the HLA-A and HLA-B alleles for most subjects in the first cohort. Linkage disequilibrium might explain the correlated functional status among segregating V segments, but an unknown experimental factor could not be ruled out. In a later genetic analysis, fewer N-insertions in productive TCRs were reported among donors in an Asian-associated ancestry cluster than the approximately 710-donor mean. In a later analysis, several top co-occurrence clusters were reported to appear linked to parvovirus B19, influenza, CMV and Epstein-Barr virus.

Receptors were amplified or captured by the immunoSEQ multiplex PCR assay. For the multiplex PCR, a mixture combining 60 forward primers for TCR Vbeta segments and 13 reverse primers for TCR Jbeta segments was used. The CDR3 region of rearranged TCR beta genes was amplified from genomic DNA by a multiplex PCR assay. The Illumina HiSeq System was used to sequence the amplified TCR beta libraries as 87-base-pair reads. On the study's bioinformatics: Across the 666 repertoires, a later analysis counted 75 million to 90 million unique TCR beta chains, 9.5 million to 12 million of which were shared by at least two donors. To remove PCR and sequencing errors, raw reads were error-corrected and collapsed into unique sequences using a nearest-neighbor algorithm that merged closely related sequences. CDR3 sequences were aligned to IMGT reference sequences to assign V, D and J gene segments. For a sequence to be retained, a match of at least six nucleotides was required to both a V gene segment and a J gene segment. A rearrangement counted as productive if the CDR3 had no stop codons and remained in frame with V and J, and every other rearrangement counted as non-productive. CDR3 was defined according to IMGT convention as the region running from the second conserved V-encoded cysteine to the conserved J-encoded phenylalanine. The earlier analysis of 500 to 650 of the donors excluded any sequence lacking an unambiguous match to a single V gene segment. In an earlier analysis of approximately 590 of the donors, V segments were called functional above 56.7% productive rearrangements and were called segregating when the between-donor standard deviation exceeded 5%. A statistical classification framework was built to diagnose cytomegalovirus status from the catalog of TCR beta chain sequences. In a later analysis, V and J genes were assigned by comparing TCR nucleotide sequences against IMGT/GENE-DB human TR gene sequences. Using the TCRdist pipeline, a later analysis assigned CDR3 sequences along with most-parsimonious VDJ recombination scenarios. In a later analysis, every TCR beta chain was defined by the combination of its CDR3 amino acid sequence and its V-gene family, and reads without a unique V-gene family were dropped. In a later analysis, fewer than 600 highly shared, low-generation-probability nucleotide sequences were removed to address suspected cross-contamination and a sequencing artifact. In a later analysis, a clonal expansion index was calculated for each public chain from normalized within-repertoire ranks of inferred template counts. In a later analysis, generation probabilities were computed using a VDJ recombination model fitted to out-of-frame rearrangements, and the results were checked against IGoR. In a later analysis, hypergeometric tests were used to score TCR-TCR, TCR-HLA and TCR-CMV co-occurrence, with a repertoire-size bias correction applied to TCR pairs. To estimate false discovery rates, a later analysis permuted the HLA or CMV assignments 20 times. In a later analysis, co-occurring TCRs were grouped using DBSCAN, and TCRdist sequence similarity was added for clustering within HLA-allele-positive subsets. For co-occurrence clustering, repertoires with fewer than 30,000 or more than 120,000 public chains were excluded, along with a handful of repertoires with anomalous nucleotide sharing. Held by TCRdb, this immuneACCESS table contains in-frame sequences only and omits some clones. Under half of the omission traces to an unresolved V gene where checked; the cause of the rest is unknown. The V and J calls and clone size are taken from that table; D and trimming were inferred from the DNA. The sample yields fewer than 120,000 clones; approximately 80% were counted once. Clones ranked in the top ten supply 6.2% of the sample.

In regard to this clone: Its binding antigen is unknown. No much larger clonotype is one base removed from it; base qualities were not supplied.

V gives up 3 bases and J gives up 3 bases, and the segment between their germline ends measures 10 bases. Based on the germline V gene (reference sequence), the CDR1 and CDR2 sequences are LNHDA and SQIVND. The CDR3 spans 14 residues, from the cysteine through the phenylalanine. Just CDR3 DNA is preserved here, 42 bases in frame from base 1. In total, over 600 healthy bone marrow donors made up the cohort. Cohort members were all nominally healthy when sampled, although unrecorded immune exposures were likely present. The donor was CMV seropositive and was included in the group of about 290 seropositive cohort members. A peripheral blood sample was provided by each donor, and peripheral blood mononuclear cells were used for TCR beta sequencing. The Qiagen DNeasy Blood Extraction Kit was used to extract genomic DNA from the blood cell samples.

The source of this sequence is a man aged 30-40 years in good health and CMV-seropositive. Sequenced sample: PBMCs. The sequence links TRBV19 to TRBJ2-3; no D gene can be assigned with confidence. CDR3 region: CASSIDSETDTQYF. The bases are TGTGCCAGTAGTATTGATTCAGAAACAGATACGCAGTATTTT.